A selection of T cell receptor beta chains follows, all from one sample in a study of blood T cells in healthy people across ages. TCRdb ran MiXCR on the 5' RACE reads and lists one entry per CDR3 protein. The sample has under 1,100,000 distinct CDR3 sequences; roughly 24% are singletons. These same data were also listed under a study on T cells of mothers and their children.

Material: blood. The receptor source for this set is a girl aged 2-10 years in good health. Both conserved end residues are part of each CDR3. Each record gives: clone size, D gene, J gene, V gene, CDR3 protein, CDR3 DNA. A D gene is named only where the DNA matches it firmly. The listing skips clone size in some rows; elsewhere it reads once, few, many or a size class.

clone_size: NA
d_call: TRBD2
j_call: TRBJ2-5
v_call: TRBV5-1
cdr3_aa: CASSLAAGLGEQYF
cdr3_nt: TGCGCCAGCAGCTTGGCGGCAGGACTAGGGGAGCAGTACTTC

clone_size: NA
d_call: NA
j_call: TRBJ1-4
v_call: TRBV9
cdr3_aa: CASGTGFGNEKLFF
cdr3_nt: TGTGCCAGCGGGACGGGGTTCGGTAATGAAAAACTGTTTTTT

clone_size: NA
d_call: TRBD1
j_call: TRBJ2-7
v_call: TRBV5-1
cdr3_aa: CASSYRDRAAEQYF
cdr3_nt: TGCGCCAGCAGCTACCGGGACAGGGCCGCCGAGCAGTACTTC

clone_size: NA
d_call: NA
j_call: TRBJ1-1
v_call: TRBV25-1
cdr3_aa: CASSDRGVTEAFF
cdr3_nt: TGTGCCAGCAGTGATCGAGGGGTAACTGAAGCTTTCTTT

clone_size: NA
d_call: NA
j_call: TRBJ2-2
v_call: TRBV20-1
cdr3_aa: CSALRGANTGELFF
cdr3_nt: TGCAGTGCTCTTAGGGGCGCGAACACCGGGGAGCTGTTTTTT

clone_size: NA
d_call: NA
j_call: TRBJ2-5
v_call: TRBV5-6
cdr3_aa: CASSLGALGETQYF
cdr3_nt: TGTGCCAGCAGCCTTGGGGCATTAGGAGAGACCCAGTACTTC

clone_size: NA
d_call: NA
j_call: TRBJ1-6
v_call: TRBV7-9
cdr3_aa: CASSLGLNGTPLHF
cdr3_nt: TGTGCCAGCAGCTTAGGACTAAACGGAACACCCCTCCACTTT

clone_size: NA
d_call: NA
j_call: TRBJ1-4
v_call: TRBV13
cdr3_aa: CASSSNTHPTNEKLFF
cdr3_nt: TGTGCCAGCAGCAGCAATACTCACCCAACTAATGAAAAACTGTTTTTT

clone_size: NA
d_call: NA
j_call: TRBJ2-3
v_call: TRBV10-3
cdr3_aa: CAITTQSADTQYF
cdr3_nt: TGTGCCATCACCACGCAGTCCGCAGATACGCAGTATTTT

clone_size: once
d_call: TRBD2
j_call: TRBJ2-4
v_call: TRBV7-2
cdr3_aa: CASKVGWEGNIQYF
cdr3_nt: TGTGCCAGCAAGGTGGGGTGGGAGGGGAACATTCAGTACTTC

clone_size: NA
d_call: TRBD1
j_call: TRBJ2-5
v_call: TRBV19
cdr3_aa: CASSIDGTALQETQYF
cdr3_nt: TGTGCCAGTAGTATAGACGGGACAGCACTTCAAGAGACCCAGTACTTC

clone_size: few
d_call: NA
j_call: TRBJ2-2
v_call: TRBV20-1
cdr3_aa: CSARGIGTPSAGELFF
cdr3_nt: TGCAGTGCTAGGGGAATCGGGACTCCATCGGCTGGGGAGCTGTTTTTT

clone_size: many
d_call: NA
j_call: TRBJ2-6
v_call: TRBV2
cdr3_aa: CASSELLSGANVLTF
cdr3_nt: TGTGCCAGCAGTGAACTGCTCTCTGGGGCCAACGTCCTGACTTTC

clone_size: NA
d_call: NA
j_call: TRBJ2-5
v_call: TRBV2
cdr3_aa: CASHRSQETQYF
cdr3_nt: TGTGCCAGCCATCGGTCCCAAGAGACCCAGTACTTC

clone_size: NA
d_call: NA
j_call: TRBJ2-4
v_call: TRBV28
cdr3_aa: CASSFGGILNAKNIQYF
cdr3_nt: TGTGCCAGCAGTTTCGGCGGGATACTAAATGCCAAAAACATTCAGTACTTC

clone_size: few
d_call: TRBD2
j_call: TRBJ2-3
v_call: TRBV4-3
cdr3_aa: CASSQDFPKLARFTDTQYF
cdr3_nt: TGCGCCAGCAGCCAAGATTTCCCCAAACTAGCGAGGTTCACGGATACGCAGTATTTT

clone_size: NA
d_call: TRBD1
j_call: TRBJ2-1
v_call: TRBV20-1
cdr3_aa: CSAHRGGTGPVNEQFF
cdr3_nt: TGCAGTGCCCACCGTGGGGGGACAGGGCCGGTCAATGAGCAGTTCTTC

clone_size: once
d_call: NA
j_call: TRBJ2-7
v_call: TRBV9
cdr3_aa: CASSVVGGTLYEQYF
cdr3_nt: TGTGCCAGCAGCGTAGTTGGGGGCACCCTCTACGAGCAGTACTTC

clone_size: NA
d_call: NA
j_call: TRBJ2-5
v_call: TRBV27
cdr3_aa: CASSWAGQETQYF
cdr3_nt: TGTGCCAGCAGTTGGGCAGGACAAGAGACCCAGTACTTC

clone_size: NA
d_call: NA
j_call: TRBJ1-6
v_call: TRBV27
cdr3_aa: CASRVGQGSYNSPLHF
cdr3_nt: TGTGCCAGCAGGGTCGGCCAGGGGTCGTATAATTCACCCCTCCACTTT

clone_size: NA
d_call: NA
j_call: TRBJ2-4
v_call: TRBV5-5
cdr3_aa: CASSGTVAKNIQYF
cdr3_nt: TGTGCCAGCAGTGGAACAGTAGCCAAAAACATTCAGTACTTC

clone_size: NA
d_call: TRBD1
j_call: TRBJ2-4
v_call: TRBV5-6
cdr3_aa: CASSSGQSVNIQYF
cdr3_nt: TGTGCCAGCAGCTCGGGACAGAGTGTAAACATTCAGTACTTC

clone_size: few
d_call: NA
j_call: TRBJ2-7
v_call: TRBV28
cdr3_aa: CASSMDGQGYEQYF
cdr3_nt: TGTGCCAGCAGCATGGACGGTCAAGGCTACGAGCAGTACTTC

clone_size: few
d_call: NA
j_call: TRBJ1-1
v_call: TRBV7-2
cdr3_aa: CASSLGAGRNTEAFF
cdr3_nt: TGTGCCAGCAGCTTAGGGGCAGGAAGGAACACTGAAGCTTTCTTT

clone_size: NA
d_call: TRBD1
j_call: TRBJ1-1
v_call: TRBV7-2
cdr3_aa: CASSARQGRNTEAFF
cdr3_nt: TGTGCCAGCAGCGCCAGACAGGGGCGAAACACTGAAGCTTTCTTT

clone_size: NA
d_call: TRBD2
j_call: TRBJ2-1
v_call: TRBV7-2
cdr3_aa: CASSLVSGGADEQFF
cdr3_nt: TGTGCCAGCAGCTTAGTTAGCGGGGGGGCAGATGAGCAGTTCTTC

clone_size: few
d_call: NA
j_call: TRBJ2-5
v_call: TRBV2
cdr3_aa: CASTKDSETQYF
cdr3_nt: TGTGCCAGCACCAAGGACTCCGAGACCCAGTACTTC

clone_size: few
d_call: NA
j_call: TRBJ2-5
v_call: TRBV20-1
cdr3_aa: CSARDVGDLQETQYF
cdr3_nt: TGCAGTGCTAGAGATGTAGGGGACCTTCAAGAGACCCAGTACTTC

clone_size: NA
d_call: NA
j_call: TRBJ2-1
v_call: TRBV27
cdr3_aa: CASSPLRTSNEQFF
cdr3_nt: TGTGCCAGCAGCCCCCTTCGGACAAGCAATGAGCAGTTCTTC

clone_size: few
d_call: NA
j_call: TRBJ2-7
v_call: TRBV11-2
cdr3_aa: CASSLGFGELYEQYF
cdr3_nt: TGTGCCAGCAGCTTAGGCTTTGGAGAACTCTACGAGCAGTACTTC

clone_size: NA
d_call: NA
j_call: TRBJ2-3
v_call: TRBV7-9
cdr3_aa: CASSTNVDSGGWYF
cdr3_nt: TGTGCCAGCAGCACCAACGTGGACTCAGGAGGATGGTATTTT

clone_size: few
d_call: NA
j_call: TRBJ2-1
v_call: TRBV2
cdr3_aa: CASSGGGIPNEQFF
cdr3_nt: TGTGCCAGCAGTGGGGGCGGGATTCCCAATGAGCAGTTCTTC

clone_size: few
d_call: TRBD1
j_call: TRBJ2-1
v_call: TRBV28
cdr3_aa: CASMGTGVGNEQFF
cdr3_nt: TGTGCCAGCATGGGGACAGGGGTAGGAAATGAGCAGTTCTTC

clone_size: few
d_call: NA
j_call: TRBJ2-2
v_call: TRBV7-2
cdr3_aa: CASSPLQGYGELFF
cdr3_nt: TGTGCCAGCAGCCCTCTCCAGGGGTACGGGGAGCTGTTTTTT

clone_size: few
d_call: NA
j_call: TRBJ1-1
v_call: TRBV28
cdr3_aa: CASSFLVRVRTEAFF
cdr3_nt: TGTGCCAGCAGCTTCCTCGTACGGGTTCGGACTGAAGCTTTCTTT

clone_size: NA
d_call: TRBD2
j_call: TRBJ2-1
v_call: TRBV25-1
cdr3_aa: CASTRGGGYNEQFF
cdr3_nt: TGTGCCAGCACTCGGGGGGGCGGGTACAATGAGCAGTTCTTC

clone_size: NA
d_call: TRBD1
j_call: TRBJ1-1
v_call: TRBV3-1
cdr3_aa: CASNQEGTGVRTGAFF
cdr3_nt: TGTGCCAGCAACCAAGAGGGAACAGGGGTAAGGACTGGAGCTTTCTTT

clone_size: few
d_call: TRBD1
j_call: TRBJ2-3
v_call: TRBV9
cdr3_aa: CASGTPTGGNTDTQYF
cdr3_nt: TGTGCCAGCGGGACCCCGACAGGGGGAAACACAGATACGCAGTATTTT

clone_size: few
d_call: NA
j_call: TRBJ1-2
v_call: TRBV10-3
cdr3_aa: CAINGADEGLGGYTF
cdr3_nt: TGTGCCATCAACGGTGCCGACGAAGGCCTCGGGGGCTACACCTTC

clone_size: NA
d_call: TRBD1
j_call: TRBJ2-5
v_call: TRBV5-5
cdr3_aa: CASSSMGQQETQYF
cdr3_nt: TGTGCCAGCAGCTCGATGGGACAGCAAGAGACCCAGTACTTC

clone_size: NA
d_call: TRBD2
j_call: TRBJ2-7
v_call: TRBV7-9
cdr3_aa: CASSTYSGRHYEQYF
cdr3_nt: TGTGCCAGCAGCACTTATAGCGGGCGTCACTACGAGCAGTACTTC

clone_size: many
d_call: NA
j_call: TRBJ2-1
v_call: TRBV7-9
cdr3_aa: CASSLVAGVDNEQFF
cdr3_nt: TGTGCCAGCAGCTTAGTGGCAGGGGTTGACAATGAGCAGTTCTTC

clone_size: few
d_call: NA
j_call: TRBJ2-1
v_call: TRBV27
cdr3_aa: CASSLFFPTGDRQFF
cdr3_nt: TGTGCCAGCAGTTTATTTTTCCCCACGGGGGACCGGCAGTTCTTC

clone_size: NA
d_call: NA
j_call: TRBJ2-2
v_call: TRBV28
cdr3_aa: CASSPPSWGELFF
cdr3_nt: TGTGCCAGCAGTCCCCCCTCTTGGGGGGAGCTGTTTTTT

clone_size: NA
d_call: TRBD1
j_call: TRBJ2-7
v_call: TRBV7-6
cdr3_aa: CASSLTPGQGVYEQYF
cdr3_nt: TGTGCCAGCAGCTTAACACCGGGACAGGGTGTCTACGAGCAGTACTTC

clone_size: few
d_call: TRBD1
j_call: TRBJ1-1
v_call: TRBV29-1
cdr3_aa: CSVAGGFNTEAFF
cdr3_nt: TGCAGCGTCGCAGGGGGCTTTAACACTGAAGCTTTCTTT

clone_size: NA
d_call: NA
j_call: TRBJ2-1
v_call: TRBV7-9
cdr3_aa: CASSLIGSGANEQFF
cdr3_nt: TGTGCCAGCAGCTTAATTGGTAGTGGGGCCAATGAGCAGTTCTTC